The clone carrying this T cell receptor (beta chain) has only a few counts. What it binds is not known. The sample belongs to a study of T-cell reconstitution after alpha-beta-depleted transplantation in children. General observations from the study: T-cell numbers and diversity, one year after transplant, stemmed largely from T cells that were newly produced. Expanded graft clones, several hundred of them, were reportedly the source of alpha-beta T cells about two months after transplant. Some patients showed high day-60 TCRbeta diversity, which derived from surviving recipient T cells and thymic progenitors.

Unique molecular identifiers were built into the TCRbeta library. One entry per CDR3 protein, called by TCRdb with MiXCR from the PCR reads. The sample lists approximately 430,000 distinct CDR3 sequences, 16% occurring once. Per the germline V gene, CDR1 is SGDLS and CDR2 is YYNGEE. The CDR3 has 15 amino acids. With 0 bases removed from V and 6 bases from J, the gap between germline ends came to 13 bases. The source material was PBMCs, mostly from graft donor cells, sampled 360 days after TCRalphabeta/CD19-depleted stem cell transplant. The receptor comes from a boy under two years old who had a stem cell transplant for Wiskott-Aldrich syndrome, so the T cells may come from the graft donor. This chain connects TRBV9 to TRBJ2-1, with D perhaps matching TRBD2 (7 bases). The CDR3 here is CASSVGGGGPNEQFF. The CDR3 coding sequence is TGTGCCAGCAGCGTAGGAGGGGGGGGGCCCAATGAGCAGTTCTTC.